In this sample, the clone carrying this TCR beta chain turned up a few times. The antigen remains undetermined. A second about 6 to 12 cycle PCR used barcoded and J-beta primers. TCRdb used MiXCR to reprocess the 5' RACE reads, holding one entry per CDR3 protein. The sample lists roughly 900,000 distinct CDR3 sequences, 40% to 60% occurring once. CDR3 length equals 14 residues. CDR1 SGHTA and CDR2 FQGTGA come from the germline V gene. V lost 2 bases and J lost 2, with 8 bases in between. The sample comes from a study of blood T cells in healthy people across ages. The study, taken as a whole, reports: Versus aged donors, long-lived donors had higher diversity and more naive CD4+ cells. Because sorting was not performed, PBMCs prevented conclusive naive versus antigen-experienced comparison. Roughly linear declines in TCR beta diversity per million T cells occurred with age.

The gene calls are TRBV7-3 and TRBJ2-3; D is unclear. The specimen was blood. The sequence was obtained from a man younger than 40 in good health. The chain's CDR3 is CASSLARNTDTQYF. In DNA, the CDR3 is TGTGCCAGCAGCTTAGCGCGAAACACAGATACGCAGTATTTT.